This T cell receptor (beta chain) is from a study of blood T cell repertoires in COVID-19. Sequencing was performed with immunoSEQ multiplex PCR; in TCRdb, only in-frame clones are kept and a portion is missing. The table lists around 250,000 clones, 82% of them singletons. The CDR3 is 11 residues long. Germline CDR1 is SGHNT and CDR2 is YYREEE (reference sequence). V lost 4 bases and J lost 6, with 6 bases in between. V gene TRBV5-4 combines with J gene TRBJ2-3; TRBD2 might be the D (6 bases). The source material was peripheral blood. The sequence was obtained from a woman under 30 with acute or convalescent COVID-19. The CDR3 spells CASSRGDTQYF. The CDR3, as DNA: TGTGCCAGCAGCCGGGGGGATACGCAGTATTTT.